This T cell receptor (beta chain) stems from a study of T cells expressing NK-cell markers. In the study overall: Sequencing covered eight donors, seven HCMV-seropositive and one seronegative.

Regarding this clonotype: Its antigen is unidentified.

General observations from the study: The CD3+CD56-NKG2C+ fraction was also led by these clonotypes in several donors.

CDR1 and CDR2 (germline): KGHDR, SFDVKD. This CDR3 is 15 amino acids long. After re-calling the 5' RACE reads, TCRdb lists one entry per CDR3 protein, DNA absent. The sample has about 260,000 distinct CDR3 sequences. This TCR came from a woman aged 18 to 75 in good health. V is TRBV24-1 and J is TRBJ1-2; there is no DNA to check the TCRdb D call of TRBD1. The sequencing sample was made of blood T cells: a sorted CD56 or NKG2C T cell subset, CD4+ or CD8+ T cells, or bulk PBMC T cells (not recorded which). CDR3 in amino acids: CATSDTGTGGKGYTF.